The 5 T cell receptor beta chains given below trace back to one sample, sequenced in a study of T cells in localized non-small cell lung cancer. The protocol was immunoSEQ multiplex PCR, while the TCRdb copy is restricted to in-frame clones and leaves out a portion. The sample has roughly 16,000 clones, roughly 90% seen once. The sample was peripheral blood, taken before any cancer treatment. These receptors were obtained from a male donor older than 55 with stage II squamous cell lung carcinoma.

This clone was found once. The junction does not match germline at one end; this may be a read error. The chain employs TRBV28 and TRBJ2-5; TRBD1 matches 7 bases. CDR3 length: 13 amino acids. Germline V lookup: CDR1 MDHEN, CDR2 SYDVKM. The CDR3 DNA reads as TGTGCCAGCAGTTTAGGGGCGCCGGGACAGCGAGACTTC. Residues: CASSLGAPGQRDF.

The chain employs TRBV27 and TRBJ2-2; perhaps D is TRBD1 or TRBD2 (5 bases each). The CDR3 length is 12 residues. V was shortened by 2 bases and J by 10 bases, with 8 bases between the two germline ends. CDR1 is MNHEY, CDR2 SMNVEV, per germline (reference sequence). The CDR3: CASSLAGTELFF. The CDR3 DNA is TGTGCCAGCAGTTTAGCAGGGACGGAGCTGTTTTTT.

V is TRBV4-1 and J is TRBJ2-6; 12 positions match TRBD2. The trim removed 4 bases at V and 2 bases at J, leaving 6 bases unmatched. The CDR3 is made up of 18 amino acids. Germline CDR1 is MGHRA and CDR2 is YSYEKL. DNA for the CDR3: TGCGCCAGCAGCCCACGGACTAGCGGGATACCTGGGGCCAACGTCCTGACTTTC. Translated: CASSPRTSGIPGANVLTF.

This clone appeared a single time. This chain joins TRBV5-1 and TRBJ2-1; 7 nucleotides line up with TRBD2. From germline, CDR1 is SGHRS and CDR2 YFSETQ. The CDR3 totals 14 residues. V was clipped by 2 bases and J by 3 bases; unmatched bases: 2. The CDR3 sequence is CASSLTGGYNEQFF. CDR3 nucleotides: TGCGCCAGCAGCTTAACGGGAGGCTACAATGAGCAGTTCTTC.

This chain links TRBV7-6 with TRBJ2-3; D gene ambiguous. This CDR3 has 17 amino acids. V lost 1 base and J 0 bases, leaving 14 bases between the germline ends. CDR1 is SGHVS and CDR2 is FNYEAQ in the germline V gene. The CDR3 spells CASSLGPIVISTDTQYF. The CDR3 DNA reads TGTGCCAGCAGCTTAGGCCCTATTGTAATTAGCACAGATACGCAGTATTTT.